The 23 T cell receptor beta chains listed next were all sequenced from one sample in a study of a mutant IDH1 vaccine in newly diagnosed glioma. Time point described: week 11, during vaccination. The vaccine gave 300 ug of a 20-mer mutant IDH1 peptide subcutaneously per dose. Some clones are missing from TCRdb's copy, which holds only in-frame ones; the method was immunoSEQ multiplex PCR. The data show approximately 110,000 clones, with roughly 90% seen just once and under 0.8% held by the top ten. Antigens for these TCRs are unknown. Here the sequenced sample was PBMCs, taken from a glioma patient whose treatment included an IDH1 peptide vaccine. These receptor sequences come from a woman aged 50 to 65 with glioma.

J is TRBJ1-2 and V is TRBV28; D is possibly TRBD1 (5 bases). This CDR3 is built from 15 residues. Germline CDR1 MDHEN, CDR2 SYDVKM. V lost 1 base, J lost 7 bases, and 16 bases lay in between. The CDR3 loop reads CASSLFAGIDSGYTF. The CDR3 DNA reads TGTGCCAGCAGTTTATTCGCAGGGATTGATTCTGGCTACACCTTC.

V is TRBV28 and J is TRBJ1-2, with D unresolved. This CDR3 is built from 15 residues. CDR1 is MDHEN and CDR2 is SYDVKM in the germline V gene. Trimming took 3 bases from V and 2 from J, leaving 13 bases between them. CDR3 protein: CASSLASQFNYGYTF. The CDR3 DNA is TGTGCCAGCAGTTTGGCATCACAGTTCAACTATGGCTACACCTTC.

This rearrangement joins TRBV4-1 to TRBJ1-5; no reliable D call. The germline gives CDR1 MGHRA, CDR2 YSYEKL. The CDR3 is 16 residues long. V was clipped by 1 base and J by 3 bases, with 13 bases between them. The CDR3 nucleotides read TGCGCCAGCAGCCAAGTGGGTGGCAGAGCCAATCAGCCCCAGCATTTT. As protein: CASSQVGGRANQPQHF.

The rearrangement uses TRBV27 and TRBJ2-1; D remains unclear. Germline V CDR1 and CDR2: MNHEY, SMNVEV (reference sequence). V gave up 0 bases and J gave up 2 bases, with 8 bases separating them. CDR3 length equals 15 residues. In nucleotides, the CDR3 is TGTGCCAGCAGTTTATCGAACGGAGCCTACAATGAGCAGTTCTTC. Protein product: CASSLSNGAYNEQFF.

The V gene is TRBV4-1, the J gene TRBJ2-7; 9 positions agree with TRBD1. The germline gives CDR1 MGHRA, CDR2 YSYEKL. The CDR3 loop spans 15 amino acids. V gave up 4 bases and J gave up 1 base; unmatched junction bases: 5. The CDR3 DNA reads TGCGCCAGCAGCCGCGGACAGGGGTCGTCCTACGAGCAGTACTTC. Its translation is CASSRGQGSSYEQYF.

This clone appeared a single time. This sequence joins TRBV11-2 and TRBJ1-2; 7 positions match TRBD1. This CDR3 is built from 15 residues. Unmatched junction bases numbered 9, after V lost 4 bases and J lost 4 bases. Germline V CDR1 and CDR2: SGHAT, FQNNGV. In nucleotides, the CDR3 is TGTGCCAGCAGCTCCCCCGGACAGGTCGGCTATGGCTACACCTTC. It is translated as CASSSPGQVGYGYTF.

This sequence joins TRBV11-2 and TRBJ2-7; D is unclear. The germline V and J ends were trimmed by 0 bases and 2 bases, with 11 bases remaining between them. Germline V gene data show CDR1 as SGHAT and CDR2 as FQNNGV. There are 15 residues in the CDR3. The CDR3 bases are TGTGCCAGCAGCTTAGATCCTGGCAGTCCCTACGAGCAGTACTTC. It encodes CASSLDPGSPYEQYF.

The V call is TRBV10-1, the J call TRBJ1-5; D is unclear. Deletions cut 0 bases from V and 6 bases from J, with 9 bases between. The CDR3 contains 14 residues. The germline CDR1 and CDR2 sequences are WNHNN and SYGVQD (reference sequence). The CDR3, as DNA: TGCGCCAGCAGTGAGTCAGGTTTGGGTCAGCCCCAGCATTTT. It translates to CASSESGLGQPQHF.

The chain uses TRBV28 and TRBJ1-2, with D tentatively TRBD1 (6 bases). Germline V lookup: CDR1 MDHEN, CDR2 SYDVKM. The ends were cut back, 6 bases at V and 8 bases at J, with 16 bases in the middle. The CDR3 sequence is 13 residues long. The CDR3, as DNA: TGTGCCAGCAGGGACAGTCTAATTTCCGGCTACACCTTC. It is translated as CASRDSLISGYTF.

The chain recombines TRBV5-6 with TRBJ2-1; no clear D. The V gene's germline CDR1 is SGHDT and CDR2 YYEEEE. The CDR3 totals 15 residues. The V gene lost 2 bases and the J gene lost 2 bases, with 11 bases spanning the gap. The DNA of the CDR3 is TGTGCCAGCAGCTTAATCCAAGGGCCCTACAATGAGCAGTTCTTC. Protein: CASSLIQGPYNEQFF. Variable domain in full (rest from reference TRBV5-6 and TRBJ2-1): DAGVTQSPTHLIKTRGQQVTLRCSPKSGHDTVSWYQQALGQGPQFIFQYYEEEERQRGNFPDRFSGHQFPNYSSELNVNALLLGDSALYLCASSLIQGPYNEQFFGPGTRLTVL.

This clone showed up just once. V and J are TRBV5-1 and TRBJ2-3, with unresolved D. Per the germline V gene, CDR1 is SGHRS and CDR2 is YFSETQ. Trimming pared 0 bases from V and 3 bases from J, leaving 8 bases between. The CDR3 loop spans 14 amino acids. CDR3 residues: CASSLAVGTDTQYF. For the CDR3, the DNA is TGCGCCAGCAGCTTGGCGGTAGGGACAGATACGCAGTATTTT.

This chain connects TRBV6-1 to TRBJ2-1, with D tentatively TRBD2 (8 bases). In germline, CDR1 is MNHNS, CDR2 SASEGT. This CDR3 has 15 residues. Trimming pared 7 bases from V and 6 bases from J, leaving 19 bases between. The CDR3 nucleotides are TGTGCCAGCATATCGGGAGGGGGCGCGGGCAATGAGCAGTTCTTC. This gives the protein CASISGGGAGNEQFF.

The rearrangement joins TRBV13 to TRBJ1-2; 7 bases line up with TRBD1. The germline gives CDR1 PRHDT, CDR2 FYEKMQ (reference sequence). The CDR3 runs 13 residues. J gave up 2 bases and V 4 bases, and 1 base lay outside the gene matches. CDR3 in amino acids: CASSWGQNYGYTF. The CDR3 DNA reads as TGTGCCAGCAGCTGGGGACAGAACTATGGCTACACCTTC.

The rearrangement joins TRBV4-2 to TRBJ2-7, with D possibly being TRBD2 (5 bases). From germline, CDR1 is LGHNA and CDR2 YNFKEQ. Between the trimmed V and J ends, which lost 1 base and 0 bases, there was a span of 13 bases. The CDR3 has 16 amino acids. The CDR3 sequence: CASSQGGAASSYEQYF. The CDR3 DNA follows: TGTGCCAGCAGCCAAGGTGGAGCGGCAAGCTCCTACGAGCAGTACTTC.

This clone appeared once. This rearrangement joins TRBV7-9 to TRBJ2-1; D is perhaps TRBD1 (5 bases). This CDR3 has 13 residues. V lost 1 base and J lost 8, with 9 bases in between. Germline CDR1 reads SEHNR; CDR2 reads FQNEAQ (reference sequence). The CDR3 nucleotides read TGTGCCAGCAGCTTAGTGCAGGGTTATGAGCAGTTCTTC. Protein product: CASSLVQGYEQFF.

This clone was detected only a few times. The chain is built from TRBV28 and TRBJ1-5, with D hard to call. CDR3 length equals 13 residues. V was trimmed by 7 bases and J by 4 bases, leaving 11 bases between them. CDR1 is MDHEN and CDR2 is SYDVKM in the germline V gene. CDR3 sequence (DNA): TGTGCCAGCAATCTCCAGTTGAATCAGCCCCAGCATTTT. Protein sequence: CASNLQLNQPQHF.

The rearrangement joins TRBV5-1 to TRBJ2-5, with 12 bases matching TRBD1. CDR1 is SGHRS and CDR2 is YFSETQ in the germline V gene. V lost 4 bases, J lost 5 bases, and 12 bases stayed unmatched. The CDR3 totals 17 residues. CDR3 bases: TGCGCCAGCAGCCCCGGGACAGGGGGCGTTTGGGGCGAGACCCAGTACTTC. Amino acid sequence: CASSPGTGGVWGETQYF.

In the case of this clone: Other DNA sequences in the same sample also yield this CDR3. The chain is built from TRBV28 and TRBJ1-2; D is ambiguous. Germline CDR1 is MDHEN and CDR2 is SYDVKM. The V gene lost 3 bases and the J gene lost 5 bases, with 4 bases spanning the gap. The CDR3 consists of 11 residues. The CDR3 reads CASSFGYGYTF. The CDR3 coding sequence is TGTGCCAGCAGTTTTGGATATGGCTACACCTTC.

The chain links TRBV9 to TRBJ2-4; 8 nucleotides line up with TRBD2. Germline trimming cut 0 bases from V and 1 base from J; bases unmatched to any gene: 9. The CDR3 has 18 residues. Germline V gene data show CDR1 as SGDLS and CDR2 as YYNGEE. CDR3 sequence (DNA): TGTGCCAGCAGCGTAGGGGGTAGCGGGACCCCCGCCAAAAACATTCAGTACTTC. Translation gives CASSVGGSGTPAKNIQYF.

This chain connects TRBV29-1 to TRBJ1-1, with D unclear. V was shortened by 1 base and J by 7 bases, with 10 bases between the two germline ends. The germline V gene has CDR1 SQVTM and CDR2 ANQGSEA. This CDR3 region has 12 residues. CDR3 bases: TGCAGCGTTGAAGGGGTCGGGTATGAAGCTTTCTTT. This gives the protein CSVEGVGYEAFF.

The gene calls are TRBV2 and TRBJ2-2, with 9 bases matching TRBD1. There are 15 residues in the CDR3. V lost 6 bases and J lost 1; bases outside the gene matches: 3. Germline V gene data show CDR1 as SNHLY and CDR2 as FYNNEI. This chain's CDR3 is CASSEGQGNTGELFF. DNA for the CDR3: TGTGCCAGCAGCGAGGGACAGGGGAACACCGGGGAGCTGTTTTTT.

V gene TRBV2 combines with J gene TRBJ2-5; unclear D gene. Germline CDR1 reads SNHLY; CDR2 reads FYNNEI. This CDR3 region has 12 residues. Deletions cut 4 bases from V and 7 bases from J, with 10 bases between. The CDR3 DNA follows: TGTGCCAGCAGTGGGATCCTGGCGACCCAGTACTTC. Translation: CASSGILATQYF.

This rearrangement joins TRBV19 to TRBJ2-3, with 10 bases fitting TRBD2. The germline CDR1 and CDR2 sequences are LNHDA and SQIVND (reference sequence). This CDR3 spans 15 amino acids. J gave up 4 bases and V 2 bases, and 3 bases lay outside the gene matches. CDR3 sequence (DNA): TGTGCCAGTAGTATACTAGCGGGAGTTTCAGATACGCAGTATTTT. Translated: CASSILAGVSDTQYF.